A selection of T cell receptor beta chains follows, all from one sample in a study of T-cell reconstitution after alpha-beta-depleted transplantation in children. From the PCR reads, TCRdb called clonotypes with MiXCR, one entry per CDR3 protein. The table records roughly 570,000 distinct CDR3 sequences, roughly a quarter of them present only once. Sequenced here: PBMCs, sampled before TCRalphabeta/CD19-depleted stem cell transplant. The source of these receptors is a boy under two years old with Wiskott-Aldrich syndrome, due to receive a stem cell transplant. The CDR3 runs from the conserved cysteine through the conserved F or W. Rows give clone size only sometimes, using once, few, many, or a class for an expanded clone.

abundance	j_gene	v_gene	CDR3aa
.	TRBJ2-5	TRBV5-1	CASSLGDREYQETQYF
once	TRBJ2-6	TRBV11-2	CASSSRVAGGAF
.	TRBJ2-6	TRBV7-3	CASSLTSLAGANVLTF
.	TRBJ1-1	TRBV5-1	CASRGQGGMNTEAFF
few	TRBJ1-6	TRBV12-3/TRBV12-4	CASSLAGGPSPLHF
many	TRBJ2-2	TRBV27	CASSLLANTGELFF
.	TRBJ1-1	TRBV5-1	CASSPTGTRTEAFF
.	TRBJ2-1	TRBV6-1	CASWTGLYNEQFF
few	TRBJ2-7	TRBV10-3	CAISETSYEQYF
.	TRBJ2-2	TRBV5-1	CASSSGLAGVNTGELFF
.	TRBJ2-7	TRBV28	CASREQGLAGNEQYF
.	TRBJ1-2	TRBV29-1	CSVVDLQGYGYTF
.	TRBJ2-2	TRBV29-1	CSVRDRENTGELFF